Sequencing of this TCR beta chain was carried out in a study of blood T cells in healthy people across ages. Each sample provided at least 6 micrograms of extracted total RNA. A J-beta primer mix and a sample-barcoded 5' primer were used in a second PCR of about 7 to 12 cycles. A template-switch adaptor that had 12 random nucleotides put a tag on each cDNA molecule. TCRdb called the 5' RACE reads again in MiXCR, with one record for every CDR3 protein. In the table there are around 650,000 distinct CDR3 sequences, around 43% of which are singletons. V was pared by 0 bases and J by 1 base, with 15 bases between. The CDR3 length is 16 residues. Germline V lookup: CDR1 SQVTM, CDR2 ANQGSEA.

Material for sequencing was blood. V is TRBV29-1 and J is TRBJ1-2; no reliable D call. The TCR comes from a man at least 80 years old in good health. The CDR3 region is CSVEDGRITNNYGYTF. CDR3 nucleotide sequence: TGCAGCGTTGAAGATGGGCGGATAACTAATAACTATGGCTACACCTTC.